Here is one T cell receptor (beta chain) with its context. Its specificity is unknown. The CDR3 consists of 13 residues. V shed 10 bases and J 8 bases; nucleotides not matched to a gene: 8. The germline CDR1 and CDR2 sequences are LNHDA and SQIVND (reference sequence). The data originate from a study of graft-versus-host responses after intestinal transplantation. Method: immunoSEQ multiplex PCR; TCRdb's copy keeps in-frame clones and lacks some. The sample holds about 99,000 clones, approximately 90% seen once. This TCR came from a human donor who was the organ donor for an intestinal transplant. The sample here was unstimulated CD8+ T cells sorted from spleen or lymph node cells, taken before transplant. J is TRBJ2-1 and V is TRBV19, with 10 bases that match TRBD2. The CDR3 loop reads CATSGRAGDEQFF. DNA of the CDR3: TGTGCCACGAGCGGGAGGGCCGGGGATGAGCAGTTCTTC.